A single sample gave rise to the 24 T cell receptor beta chains below, sequenced in a study of T cell changes during pregnancy in multiple sclerosis. Clones were sequenced by immunoSEQ multiplex PCR, and TCRdb holds only the in-frame ones, with some missing. This sample has 25,000 to 40,000 clones; 75% to 90% occur once, and the top ten carry 5.5% to 8%. Sequencing was performed on CD8+ T cells from peripheral blood mononuclear cells, taken in the second trimester of pregnancy. These receptors came from a female donor with multiple sclerosis, enrolled in a pregnancy study.

The chain couples TRBV29-1 to TRBJ1-5, with D perhaps TRBD1 (5 bases). Trimming removed 2 bases at V and 4 bases at J, with 9 bases between. The V gene's germline CDR1 is SQVTM and CDR2 ANQGSEA. This CDR3 is 13 amino acids long. For the CDR3, the DNA is TGCAGCGTTGAAAAGGACACGAATCAGCCCCAGCATTTT. Translation gives CSVEKDTNQPQHF. Based on the CDR3 plus reference TRBV29-1 and TRBJ1-5, the full variable domain is SAVISQKPSRDICQRGTSLTIQCQVDSQVTMMFWYRQQPGQSLTLIATANQGSEATYESGFVIDKFPISRPNLTFSTLTVSNMSPEDSSIYLCSVEKDTNQPQHFGDGTRLSIL.

The chain combines TRBV5-1 with TRBJ2-7; perhaps TRBD1 as D (5 bases). CDR3 size: 14 residues. V lost 4 bases and J 9 bases, leaving 20 bases between the germline ends. Germline assignment: CDR1 SGHRS and CDR2 YFSETQ. Written as DNA, the CDR3 is TGCGCCAGCAGCCATTTGGGGCTCGACGTTAGGCAGTACTTC. Its protein product is CASSHLGLDVRQYF. Together with reference TRBV5-1 and TRBJ2-7, the CDR3 gives the full variable domain: KAGVTQTPRYLIKTRGQQVTLSCSPISGHRSVSWYQQTPGQGLQFLFEYFSETQRNKGNFPGRFSGRQFSNSRSEMNVSTLELGDSALYLCASSHLGLDVRQYFGPGTRLTVT.

As regards this clone: Mismatch with germline at one junction end may stem from a read error. The chain employs TRBV6-9 and TRBJ2-6; D is unclear. This CDR3 comprises 18 residues. Looked up from germline, CDR1 is MNHGY and CDR2 is SVAAGI. The CDR3 is CANSGVFLRQSRANVLTF. CDR3 nucleotides: TGTGCCAACAGTGGTGTATTCTTACGACAAAGTCGGGCCAACGTCCTGACTTTC.

Within the sample, this clone is medium-sized. The chain combines TRBV19 with TRBJ1-1; D unresolved. Trimming pared 3 bases from V and 0 bases from J, leaving 8 bases between. This CDR3 has 14 amino acids. Germline V gives CDR1 LNHDA, CDR2 SQIVND (reference sequence). The CDR3 here is CASSIPQMNTEAFF. CDR3 nucleotides: TGTGCCAGTAGTATCCCCCAAATGAACACTGAAGCTTTCTTT.

V is TRBV4-2 and J is TRBJ2-1; 7 bases line up with TRBD2. The CDR3 is made up of 18 amino acids. Germline V gene lookup returns CDR1 LGHNA and CDR2 YNFKEQ. Trimming at V came to 6 bases and at J to 0 bases, leaving 14 bases not matched to a gene. The CDR3 region has the DNA TGTGCCAGCAGACCTAGCGGCATTCCCCACGGCTCCTACAATGAGCAGTTCTTC. The encoded protein is CASRPSGIPHGSYNEQFF.

This clone came up once. The V call is TRBV7-3, the J call TRBJ1-1; 8 bases are a match to TRBD1. The CDR3 extends over 13 amino acids. Germline assignment: CDR1 SGHTA and CDR2 FQGTGA. Trimming removed 5 bases from V and 8 bases from J; junction bases left unmatched: 7. CDR3 protein: CASSLWQGAEAFF. As DNA, the CDR3 is TGTGCCAGCAGCCTCTGGCAGGGGGCGGAAGCTTTCTTT.

This chain joins TRBV7-9 and TRBJ1-2, with TRBD1 matching over 9 bases. With 4 bases clipped from V and 2 bases from J, the junction kept 5 bases outside the gene matches. Germline V gene sequence: CDR1 SEHNR, CDR2 FQNEAQ (reference sequence). The CDR3 covers 15 residues. CDR3 region: CASSSQGAVNYGYTF. CDR3 bases: TGTGCCAGCAGCTCACAGGGGGCGGTCAACTATGGCTACACCTTC.

This clone was recorded only once. The J gene is TRBJ2-3, the V gene TRBV11-2; 7 bases align to TRBD2. The CDR3 is 19 amino acids. Unmatched junction bases numbered 12, after V lost 0 bases and J lost 0 bases. Per germline, CDR1 SGHAT and CDR2 FQNNGV. The DNA of the CDR3 is TGTGCCAGCAGCTTAGAAAAGGTCCTAGCGGTGACTAGCACAGATACGCAGTATTTT. Its translation: CASSLEKVLAVTSTDTQYF.

The chain carries TRBV5-8 and TRBJ2-7, with D perhaps TRBD1 (6 bases). Trimming shortened V by 0 bases and J by 1 base, and 14 bases separated the two germline ends. The length of the CDR3 is 16 residues. The germline CDR1 and CDR2 sequences are SGHTS and YDEGEE. CDR3 nucleotide sequence: TGTGCCAGCAGCTTGGCCAGGGGTTTGGAATCCTACGAGCAGTACTTC. It is translated as CASSLARGLESYEQYF.

CDR3 loop: CASRIGLAEGSSYNEQFF. The CDR3 bases are TGTGCCAGTAGGATTGGACTAGCGGAAGGGAGCTCCTACAATGAGCAGTTCTTC. This chain connects TRBV19 to TRBJ2-1; TRBD2 aligns across 10 bases. J lost 0 bases, V lost 6 bases, and 11 bases had no gene match. Per the germline V gene, CDR1 is LNHDA and CDR2 is SQIVND (reference sequence). The CDR3 spans 18 residues.

V gene TRBV7-9 combines with J gene TRBJ1-1; 11 bases fit TRBD1. The CDR3 has 16 residues. The trim removed 5 bases at V and 5 bases at J, leaving 10 bases unmatched. CDR1 and CDR2 (germline): SEHNR, FQNEAQ (reference sequence). In DNA form, the CDR3 reads TGTGCCAGCAGCGCGAGGGACAGGGGGGAGTGGACTGAAGCTTTCTTT. It yields the protein CASSARDRGEWTEAFF.

J is TRBJ2-5 and V is TRBV7-9; 8 nucleotides line up with TRBD2. J lost 5 bases, V lost 4 bases, and 6 bases had no gene match. Germline-derived CDR1 and CDR2 are SEHNR and FQNEAQ (reference sequence). This CDR3 comprises 14 residues. CDR3 in amino acids: CASSSLSGKETQYF. The CDR3 nucleotides are TGTGCCAGCAGCTCCCTTAGCGGGAAGGAGACCCAGTACTTC. The variable domain in full, with the rest retrieved from reference TRBV7-9 and TRBJ2-5, is DTGVSQNPRHKITKRGQNVTFRCDPISEHNRLYWYRQTLGQGPEFLTYFQNEAQLEKSRLLSDRFSAERPKGSFSTLEIQRTEQGDSAMYLCASSSLSGKETQYFGPGTRLLVL.

The rearrangement joins TRBV6-4 to TRBJ2-1; the D gene is possibly TRBD2 (6 bases). Germline loops: CDR1 MRHNA, CDR2 SNTAGT. The CDR3 contains 16 residues. The germline V and J ends were trimmed by 7 bases and 9 bases, with 25 bases remaining between them. The DNA for the CDR3 is TGTGCCAGCAATCGCCCGGGACTTCCGGCTGAGGGTGAGCAGTTCTTC. Protein product: CASNRPGLPAEGEQFF.

V and J are TRBV7-3 and TRBJ2-3; weak D call: TRBD2 (6 bases). Trimming shortened V by 5 bases and J by 1 base, and 13 bases separated the two germline ends. Germline V lookup: CDR1 SGHTA, CDR2 FQGTGA. This CDR3 spans 15 amino acids. The CDR3 spells CASSQWGEGTDTQYF. The DNA of the CDR3 is TGTGCCAGCAGCCAATGGGGGGAGGGCACAGATACGCAGTATTTT.

V gene TRBV28 combines with J gene TRBJ1-1; 9 nucleotides agree with TRBD1. Germline V lookup: CDR1 MDHEN, CDR2 SYDVKM. This CDR3 has 15 amino acids. J was trimmed by 3 bases and V by 10 bases; bases with no gene match: 12. CDR3: CATNSGQGMYTEAFF. CDR3 coding DNA: TGTGCCACGAACTCGGGACAGGGAATGTACACTGAAGCTTTCTTT.

The chain combines TRBV27 with TRBJ1-2, with 12 bases identical to TRBD1. Unmatched junction bases numbered 3, after V lost 2 bases and J lost 5 bases. CDR3 length: 15 residues. Looked up from germline, CDR1 is MNHEY and CDR2 is SMNVEV (reference sequence). The CDR3 is CASSLGTGGAYGYTF. The CDR3 nucleotides read TGTGCCAGCAGTTTAGGGACAGGGGGCGCGTATGGCTACACCTTC.

The chain is built from TRBV7-9 and TRBJ2-2; 10 bases map to TRBD2. This CDR3 contains 16 residues. Germline CDR1 and CDR2: SEHNR and FQNEAQ (reference sequence). J lost 5 bases, V lost 5 bases, and 8 bases had no gene match. In nucleotides, the CDR3 is TGTGCCAGCAGCCCGAGGCTAGCGGGAGATACCGGGGAGCTGTTTTTT. Its protein is CASSPRLAGDTGELFF.

V gene TRBV2 combines with J gene TRBJ2-7; D call uncertain. V lost 10 bases to trimming and J lost 3 bases, with 16 bases between them. The CDR3 runs 13 residues. Looked up from germline, CDR1 is SNHLY and CDR2 is FYNNEI. CDR3 sequence: CAKRGVSSYEQYF. CDR3 sequence (DNA): TGTGCCAAGAGAGGTGTGTCTAGCTACGAGCAGTACTTC.

The chain recombines TRBV4-1 with TRBJ2-2, with TRBD2 matching over 8 bases. With 5 bases clipped from V and 1 base from J, the junction kept 3 bases outside the gene matches. The V gene's germline CDR1 is MGHRA and CDR2 YSYEKL. The CDR3 loop spans 15 amino acids. CDR3 protein: CASSALAENTGELFF. CDR3 in DNA: TGCGCCAGCAGCGCACTAGCGGAGAACACCGGGGAGCTGTTTTTT.

The chain recombines TRBV29-1 with TRBJ1-3; 7 bases line up with TRBD1. V lost 4 bases to trimming and J lost 0 bases; unmatched junction nucleotides: 3. This CDR3 is 14 amino acids long. Germline lookup yields CDR1 SQVTM and CDR2 ANQGSEA. The CDR3 here is CSVAGDSSGNTIYF. CDR3 DNA sequence: TGCAGCGTTGCCGGGGACAGCTCTGGAAACACCATATATTTT.

V is TRBV19 and J is TRBJ1-1; D is ambiguous. The CDR3 is 17 amino acids. V lost 3 bases and J lost 4, with 21 bases in between. Germline CDR1 LNHDA, CDR2 SQIVND (reference sequence). For the CDR3, the DNA is TGTGCCAGTAGTATGAAGGTATTAGGGCCCCGGGGCACTGAAGCTTTCTTT. It is translated as CASSMKVLGPRGTEAFF. The full variable domain, completed using reference TRBV19 and TRBJ1-1, is DGGITQSPKYLFRKEGQNVTLSCEQNLNHDAMYWYRQDPGQGLRLIYYSQIVNDFQKGDIAEGYSVSREKKESFPLTVTSAQKNPTAFYLCASSMKVLGPRGTEAFFGQGTRLTVV.

This clone was seen many times. The chain couples TRBV6-5 to TRBJ2-1, with D perhaps TRBD2 (7 bases). Trimming pared 8 bases from V and 7 bases from J, leaving 15 bases between. Germline V CDR1 and CDR2: MNHEY, SVGAGI. There are 13 residues in the CDR3. The CDR3 is CASGGAGWNEQFF. The CDR3 nucleotides read TGTGCCAGCGGGGGGGCCGGTTGGAATGAGCAGTTCTTC.

The V and J genes are TRBV7-2 and TRBJ2-5, with D maybe TRBD2 (6 bases). Trimming pared 2 bases from V and 5 bases from J, leaving 15 bases between. The germline CDR1 and CDR2 sequences are SGHTA and FQGNSA. The CDR3 loop spans 15 amino acids. CDR3 in DNA: TGTGCCAGCAGCTTATCGTGGAGGGAGGTCGAGACCCAGTACTTC. This translates into CASSLSWREVETQYF.

The rearrangement links TRBV6-1 to TRBJ2-1; D unresolved. V lost 1 base, J lost 0 bases, and 4 bases lay in between. The CDR3 has 14 residues. In germline, CDR1 is MNHNS, CDR2 SASEGT. CDR3 bases: TGTGCCAGCAGTGAAGGAGACTCCTACAATGAGCAGTTCTTC. Protein: CASSEGDSYNEQFF.